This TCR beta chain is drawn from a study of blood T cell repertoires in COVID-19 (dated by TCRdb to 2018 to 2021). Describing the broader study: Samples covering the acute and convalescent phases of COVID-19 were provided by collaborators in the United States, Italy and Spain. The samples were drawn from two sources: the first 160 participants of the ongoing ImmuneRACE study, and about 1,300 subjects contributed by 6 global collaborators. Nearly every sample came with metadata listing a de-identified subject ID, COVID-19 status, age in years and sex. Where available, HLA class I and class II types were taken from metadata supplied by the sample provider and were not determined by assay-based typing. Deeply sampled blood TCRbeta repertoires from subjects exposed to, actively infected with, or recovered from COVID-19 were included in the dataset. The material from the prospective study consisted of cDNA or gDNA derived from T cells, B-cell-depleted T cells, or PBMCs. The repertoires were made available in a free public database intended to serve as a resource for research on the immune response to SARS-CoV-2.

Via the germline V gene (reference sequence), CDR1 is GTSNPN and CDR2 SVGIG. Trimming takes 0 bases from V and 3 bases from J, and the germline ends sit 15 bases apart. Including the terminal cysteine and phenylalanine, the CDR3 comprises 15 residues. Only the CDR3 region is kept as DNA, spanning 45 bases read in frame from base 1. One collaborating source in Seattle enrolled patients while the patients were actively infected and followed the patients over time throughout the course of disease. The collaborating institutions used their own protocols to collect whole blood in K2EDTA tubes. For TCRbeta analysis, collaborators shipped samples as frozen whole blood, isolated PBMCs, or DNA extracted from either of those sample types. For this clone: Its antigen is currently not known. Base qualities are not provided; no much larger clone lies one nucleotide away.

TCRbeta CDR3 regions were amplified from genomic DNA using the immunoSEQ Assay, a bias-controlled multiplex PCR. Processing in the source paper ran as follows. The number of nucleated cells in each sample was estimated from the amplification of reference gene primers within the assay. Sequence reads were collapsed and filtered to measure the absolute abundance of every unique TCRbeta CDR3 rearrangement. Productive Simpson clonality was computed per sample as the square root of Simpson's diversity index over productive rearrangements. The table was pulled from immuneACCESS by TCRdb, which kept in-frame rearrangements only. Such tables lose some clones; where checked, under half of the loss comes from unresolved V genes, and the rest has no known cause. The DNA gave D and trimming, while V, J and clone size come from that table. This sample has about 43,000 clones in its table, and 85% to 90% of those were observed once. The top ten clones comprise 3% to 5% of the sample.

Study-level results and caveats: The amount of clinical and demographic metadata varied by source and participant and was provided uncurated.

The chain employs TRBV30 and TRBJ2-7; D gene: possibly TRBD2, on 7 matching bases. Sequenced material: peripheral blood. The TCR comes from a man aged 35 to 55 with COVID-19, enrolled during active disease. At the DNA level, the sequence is TGTGCCTGGAGTGTACTGGCGGGGGCCCTCTACGAGCAGTACTTC. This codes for CAWSVLAGALYEQYF.